This TCR beta chain stems from a study of metastatic and nonmetastatic thyroid tumors. The overall study: Repertoires were compared across blood and tumor or nodule tissue from malignant and benign thyroid patients.

Each patient went into thyroid surgery without having received any treatment. Whole-study findings and limits: As reported, TCR beta diversity in blood and tumor was significantly higher in malignant thyroid tumors than in benign nodules.

TCRdb ran MiXCR on the PCR reads. The data show around 31,000 clones, just under 30% seen once. This CDR3 has 13 residues. CDR1 and CDR2 from the germline V gene are DFQATT and SNEGSKA (reference sequence). Deletions cut 4 bases from V and 6 bases from J, with 12 bases between. Concerning this clone: Its antigen is unidentified.

The sequencing sample was made of blood. J is TRBJ2-2 and V is TRBV20-1, with a tentative D call TRBD1 (5 bases). This receptor was taken from a female donor with papillary thyroid cancer or a benign thyroid nodule (not recorded which). Some clones in this sample may be carry-over from other donors' samples. Here the CDR3 DNA reads TGCAGTGCTATGGACAATCGGGCCGGGGAGCTGTTTTTT. Translating gives CSAMDNRAGELFF.